This is a list of T cell receptor beta chains from one sample in a study of cytomegalovirus exposure and HLA in healthy donors. Generated by immunoSEQ multiplex PCR, the TCRdb table keeps only in-frame clones and is missing some. This sample has around 200,000 clones; roughly 70% occur once, and the top ten carry approximately 2.9%. Sequenced sample: PBMCs. Receptor source: a male donor in good health and CMV-seronegative. Both conserved end residues are part of each CDR3. Each record gives: clone size, J gene, D gene, V gene, CDR3 DNA, CDR3 protein. A D gene is named only where the DNA matches it firmly. Not all rows give a size; the values are once, few, many and, for expanded clones, a class.

abundance: NA; j_gene: TRBJ1-1; d_gene: NA; v_gene: TRBV2; CDR3nt: TGTGCCAGCAGTGATCCTGGGGGAGGCACTGAAGCTTTCTTT; CDR3aa: CASSDPGGGTEAFF
abundance: NA; j_gene: TRBJ2-1; d_gene: TRBD2; v_gene: TRBV18; CDR3nt: TGTGCCAGCTCACCGGGACTAGTGGTGGACAATGAGCAGTTCTTC; CDR3aa: CASSPGLVVDNEQFF
abundance: NA; j_gene: TRBJ1-1; d_gene: NA; v_gene: TRBV6-6; CDR3nt: TGTGCCAGCAGTTACACTGGGCTGGACACTGAAGCTTTCTTT; CDR3aa: CASSYTGLDTEAFF
abundance: NA; j_gene: TRBJ1-4; d_gene: NA; v_gene: TRBV27; CDR3nt: TGTGCCAGCCGCCCTTACGGGGGGGTTGCAACTAATGAAAAACTGTTTTTT; CDR3aa: CASRPYGGVATNEKLFF
abundance: NA; j_gene: TRBJ1-2; d_gene: NA; v_gene: TRBV18; CDR3nt: TGTGCCAGCTCACCCAGAAGATTGGACAGCGCCTATGGCTACACCTTC; CDR3aa: CASSPRRLDSAYGYTF
abundance: NA; j_gene: TRBJ1-5; d_gene: TRBD1; v_gene: TRBV19; CDR3nt: TGTGCCAGTAGGGGACAGGGGGCGAGCAATCAGCCCCAGCATTTT; CDR3aa: CASRGQGASNQPQHF
abundance: once; j_gene: TRBJ1-2; d_gene: NA; v_gene: TRBV10-3; CDR3nt: TGTGCCATCAGTGAGTCCAGGGTTTCTCGGGCGTTTGGCTACACCTTC; CDR3aa: CAISESRVSRAFGYTF
abundance: NA; j_gene: TRBJ1-2; d_gene: TRBD1; v_gene: TRBV19; CDR3nt: TGTGCCAGTAGCCCGGACAGGAGCCTACTCTATGGCTACACCTTC; CDR3aa: CASSPDRSLLYGYTF
abundance: NA; j_gene: TRBJ1-2; d_gene: TRBD1; v_gene: TRBV28; CDR3nt: TGTGCCAGCAGCCCCACCGGGACAGGGAGCTATGGCTACACCTTC; CDR3aa: CASSPTGTGSYGYTF
abundance: NA; j_gene: TRBJ2-1; d_gene: TRBD1; v_gene: TRBV30; CDR3nt: TGTGCCTTGACAGGGGCGAATGAGCAGTTCTTC; CDR3aa: CALTGANEQFF
abundance: NA; j_gene: TRBJ2-1; d_gene: TRBD1; v_gene: TRBV5-6; CDR3nt: TGTGCCAGCAGCCCTACAGGGGGCAATGAGCAGTTCTTC; CDR3aa: CASSPTGGNEQFF
abundance: few; j_gene: TRBJ1-2; d_gene: TRBD1; v_gene: TRBV4-3; CDR3nt: TGCGCCAGCAGCCAAGTAAGGACAGGCGACTATGGCTACACCTTC; CDR3aa: CASSQVRTGDYGYTF
abundance: NA; j_gene: TRBJ2-5; d_gene: NA; v_gene: TRBV2; CDR3nt: TGTGCCAGCAGTGTAGCCCCCGGGGTGGAGACCCAGTACTTC; CDR3aa: CASSVAPGVETQYF
abundance: NA; j_gene: TRBJ2-7; d_gene: NA; v_gene: TRBV5-4; CDR3nt: TGTGCCAGCAGCTTGCTCCCAGGCCCCTACGAGCAGTACTTC; CDR3aa: CASSLLPGPYEQYF
abundance: NA; j_gene: TRBJ2-2; d_gene: TRBD1; v_gene: TRBV10-3; CDR3nt: TGTGCCATCAGTGGCGGGCAGGGGGCGAATCCGACCGGGGAGCTGTTTTTT; CDR3aa: CAISGGQGANPTGELFF
abundance: NA; j_gene: TRBJ1-4; d_gene: NA; v_gene: TRBV9; CDR3nt: TGTGCCAGCAGCGTAGACCGGGGGGGAAATGAAAAACTGTTTTTT; CDR3aa: CASSVDRGGNEKLFF
abundance: NA; j_gene: TRBJ2-7; d_gene: TRBD1; v_gene: TRBV7-2; CDR3nt: TGTGCCAGCAGCTTAGCGCAGGGACAGTTGACTTCCTACGAGCAGTACTTC; CDR3aa: CASSLAQGQLTSYEQYF
abundance: once; j_gene: TRBJ2-3; d_gene: NA; v_gene: TRBV20-1; CDR3nt: TGCAGTGCTGCTAGGGGAGATACGCAGTATTTT; CDR3aa: CSAARGDTQYF
abundance: once; j_gene: TRBJ1-1; d_gene: TRBD1; v_gene: TRBV6-1; CDR3nt: TGTGCCAGCAGTCAGACAGGGCGTGAAGCTTTCTTT; CDR3aa: CASSQTGREAFF
abundance: NA; j_gene: TRBJ2-5; d_gene: TRBD2; v_gene: TRBV2; CDR3nt: TGTGCCAGCAGTGCTCGGCGGGGGGGGCAAGAGACCCAGTACTTC; CDR3aa: CASSARRGGQETQYF
abundance: few; j_gene: TRBJ1-4; d_gene: NA; v_gene: TRBV15; CDR3nt: TGTGCCACCAGCAGAGAATCCGTGCTCGGTGAAAAACTGTTTTTT; CDR3aa: CATSRESVLGEKLFF
abundance: NA; j_gene: TRBJ2-2; d_gene: NA; v_gene: TRBV4-1; CDR3nt: TGCGCCACCTCGGGGACCGGGGAGCTGTTTTTT; CDR3aa: CATSGTGELFF
abundance: NA; j_gene: TRBJ2-2; d_gene: TRBD1; v_gene: TRBV4-2; CDR3nt: TGTGCCAGCAGCCAATCACGGACAGGGGTGACCGGGGAGCTGTTTTTT; CDR3aa: CASSQSRTGVTGELFF
abundance: many; j_gene: TRBJ2-7; d_gene: TRBD2; v_gene: TRBV18; CDR3nt: TGTGCCAGCTCACCACCGGCGGGAGCGGCCTACGAGCAGTACTTC; CDR3aa: CASSPPAGAAYEQYF
abundance: NA; j_gene: TRBJ2-1; d_gene: TRBD2; v_gene: TRBV11-1; CDR3nt: TGTGCCAGCAGCTCCGGGACTAGCACCTACAATGAGCAGTTCTTC; CDR3aa: CASSSGTSTYNEQFF
abundance: once; j_gene: TRBJ1-6; d_gene: TRBD1; v_gene: TRBV6-5; CDR3nt: TGTGCCAGCACCCGCCCCCAGGGGGATAATTCACCCCTCCACTTT; CDR3aa: CASTRPQGDNSPLHF
abundance: NA; j_gene: TRBJ1-3; d_gene: NA; v_gene: TRBV28; CDR3nt: TGTGCCAGCAGTCTCGGGACTGAAGTCTCTGGAAACACCATATATTTT; CDR3aa: CASSLGTEVSGNTIYF